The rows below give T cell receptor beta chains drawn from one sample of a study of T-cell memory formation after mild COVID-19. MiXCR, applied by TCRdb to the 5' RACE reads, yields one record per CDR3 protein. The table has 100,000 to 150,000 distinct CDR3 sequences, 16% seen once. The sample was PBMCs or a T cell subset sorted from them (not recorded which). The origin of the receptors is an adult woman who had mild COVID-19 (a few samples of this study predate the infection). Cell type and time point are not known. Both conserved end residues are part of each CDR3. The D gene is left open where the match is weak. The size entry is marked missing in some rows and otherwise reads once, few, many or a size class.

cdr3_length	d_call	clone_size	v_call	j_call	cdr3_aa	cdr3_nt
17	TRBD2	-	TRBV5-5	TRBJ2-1	CASRILAGGFSYNEQFF	TGTGCCAGCAGGATACTAGCGGGGGGCTTCTCCTACAATGAGCAGTTCTTC
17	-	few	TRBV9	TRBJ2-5	CASSERGWDLGGETQYF	TGTGCCAGCAGCGAGAGAGGGTGGGACCTCGGGGGAGAGACCCAGTACTTC
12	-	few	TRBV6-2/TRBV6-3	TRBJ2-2	CASSYSTGELFF	TGTGCCAGCAGTTATTCCACCGGGGAGCTGTTTTTT
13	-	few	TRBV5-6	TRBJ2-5	CASSLSGPETQYF	TGTGCCAGCAGCTTGAGCGGGCCAGAGACCCAGTACTTC
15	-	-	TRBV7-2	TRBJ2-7	CASSYETSQVYEQYF	TGTGCCAGCAGCTACGAAACCTCCCAAGTCTACGAGCAGTACTTC
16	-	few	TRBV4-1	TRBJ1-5	CASSQDRGPMGQPQHF	TGCGCCAGCAGCCAAGATCGGGGCCCAATGGGGCAGCCCCAGCATTTT
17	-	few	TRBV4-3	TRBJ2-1	CASSQGSKFRSYNEQFF	TGCGCCAGCAGCCAAGGTTCTAAGTTCCGATCCTACAATGAGCAGTTCTTC
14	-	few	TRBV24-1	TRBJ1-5	CATSEGLSNQPQHF	TGTGCCACCAGCGAGGGGCTTAGCAATCAGCCCCAGCATTTT
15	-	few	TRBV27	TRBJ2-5	CASSLVGLGQETQYF	TGTGCCAGCAGTTTAGTGGGTTTGGGGCAAGAGACCCAGTACTTC
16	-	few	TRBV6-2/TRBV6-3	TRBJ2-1	CASSSASVSSYNEQFF	TGTGCCAGCAGTTCAGCTAGCGTAAGCTCCTACAATGAGCAGTTCTTC
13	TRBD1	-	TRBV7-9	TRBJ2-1	CASSPGTENEQFF	TGTGCCAGCAGCCCCGGGACAGAAAATGAGCAGTTCTTC
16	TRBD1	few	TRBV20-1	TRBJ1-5	CSASSPGQASNQPQHF	TGCAGTGCTAGCTCTCCCGGACAGGCTAGCAATCAGCCCCAGCATTTT
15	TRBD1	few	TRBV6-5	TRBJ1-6	CASSSTGTGRTPLHF	TGTGCCAGCAGTTCTACCGGGACAGGGAGGACACCCCTCCACTTT
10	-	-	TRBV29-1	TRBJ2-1	CSVVLYEQFF	TGCAGCGTGGTCCTGTATGAGCAGTTCTTC
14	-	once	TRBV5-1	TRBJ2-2	CASSADGPPGELFF	TGCGCCAGCAGCGCTGACGGGCCTCCCGGGGAGCTGTTTTTT
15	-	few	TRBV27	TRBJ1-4	CASSLFGGGDEKLFF	TGTGCCAGCAGTTTATTTGGGGGCGGTGATGAAAAACTGTTTTTT
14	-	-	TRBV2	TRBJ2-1	CASSAGGGYNEQFF	TGTGCCAGCAGTGCAGGGGGGGGCTACAATGAGCAGTTCTTC
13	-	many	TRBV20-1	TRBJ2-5	CSARVRGQETQYF	TGCAGTGCTAGAGTGCGGGGTCAAGAGACCCAGTACTTC
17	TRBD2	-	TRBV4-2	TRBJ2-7	CASSQGVTSGRTYEQYF	TGTGCCAGCAGCCAAGGGGTGACTAGCGGGAGAACCTACGAGCAGTACTTC
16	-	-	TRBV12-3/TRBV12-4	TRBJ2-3	CASSSTGGQHTDTQYF	TGTGCCAGCAGTTCCACCGGGGGACAGCACACAGATACGCAGTATTTT
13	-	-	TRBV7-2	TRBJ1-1	CASRLEGIAEAFF	TGTGCCAGCAGACTAGAGGGGATCGCTGAAGCTTTCTTT
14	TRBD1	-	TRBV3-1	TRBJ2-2	CASSQQGVTGELFF	TGTGCCAGCAGCCAACAGGGGGTTACCGGGGAGCTGTTTTTT
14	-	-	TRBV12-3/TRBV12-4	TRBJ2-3	CASRPRGDTDTQYF	TGTGCCAGCAGACCTCGGGGAGACACAGATACGCAGTATTTT
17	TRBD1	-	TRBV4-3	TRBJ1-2	CASSGRDRGLIGYGYTF	TGCGCCAGCAGCGGCCGGGACAGGGGGCTTATCGGCTATGGCTACACCTTC
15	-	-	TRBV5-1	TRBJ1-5	CASSLNSGADQPQHF	TGCGCCAGCAGCTTGAATTCGGGGGCCGATCAGCCCCAGCATTTT
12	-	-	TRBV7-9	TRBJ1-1	CASSLVNTEAFF	TGTGCCAGCAGCCTCGTGAACACTGAAGCTTTCTTT
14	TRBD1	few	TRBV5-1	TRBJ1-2	CASSRDRENYGYTF	TGCGCCAGCTCCCGGGACAGGGAGAACTATGGCTACACCTTC
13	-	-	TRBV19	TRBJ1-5	CASSTQSNQPQHF	TGTGCCAGTAGTACCCAGAGCAATCAGCCCCAGCATTTT
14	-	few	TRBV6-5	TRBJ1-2	CASSPIAANYGYTF	TGTGCCAGCAGCCCAATAGCTGCTAACTATGGCTACACCTTC
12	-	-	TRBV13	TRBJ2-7	CASSLVGRKQYF	TGTGCCAGCAGCTTAGTGGGTAGGAAGCAGTACTTC
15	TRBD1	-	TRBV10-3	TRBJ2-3	CAINPGTGLTDTQYF	TGTGCCATCAATCCGGGGACAGGCCTCACAGATACGCAGTATTTT
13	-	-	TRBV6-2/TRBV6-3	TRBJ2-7	CASSSGPPYEQYF	TGTGCCAGCAGTTCAGGGCCCCCCTACGAGCAGTACTTC
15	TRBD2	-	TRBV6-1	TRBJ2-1	CATEDRGVTYNEQFF	TGTGCCACCGAGGACCGGGGGGTTACCTACAATGAGCAGTTCTTC
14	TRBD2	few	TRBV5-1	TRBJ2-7	CASAGTSGFWEQYF	TGCGCCAGCGCCGGGACTAGCGGTTTTTGGGAGCAGTACTTC
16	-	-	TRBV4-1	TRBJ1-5	CASSQDPDSRLGPQHF	TGCGCCAGCAGCCAAGATCCGGACAGCCGTCTGGGGCCACAGCATTTT
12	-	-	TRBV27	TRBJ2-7	CASTGPVSEQYF	TGTGCCAGCACAGGACCCGTCTCCGAGCAGTACTTC
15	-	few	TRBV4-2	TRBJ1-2	CASSQVQGKGVGYTF	TGTGCCAGCAGCCAAGTCCAGGGGAAGGGAGTTGGCTACACCTTC
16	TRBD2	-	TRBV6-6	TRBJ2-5	CASSSHSGRQKETQYF	TGTGCCAGCAGTTCCCATAGCGGGAGACAGAAAGAGACCCAGTACTTC
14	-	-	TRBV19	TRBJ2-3	CASSWVGSTDTQYF	TGTGCCAGTTCGTGGGTGGGGAGCACAGATACGCAGTATTTT
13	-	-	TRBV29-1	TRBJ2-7	CSAGGFSTYEQYF	TGCAGCGCTGGTGGGTTTAGCACCTACGAGCAGTACTTC
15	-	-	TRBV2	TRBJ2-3	CASSNQGMGTDTQYF	TGTGCCAGCAGTAACCAGGGGATGGGAACAGATACGCAGTATTTT
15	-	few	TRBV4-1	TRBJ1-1	CASRGEAAMNTEAFF	TGCGCCAGCAGAGGGGAGGCAGCCATGAACACTGAAGCTTTCTTT
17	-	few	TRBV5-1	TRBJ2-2	CASSLAMEQGLTGELFF	TGCGCCAGCAGCTTGGCCATGGAGCAGGGCTTAACCGGGGAGCTGTTTTTT
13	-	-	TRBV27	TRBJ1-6	CASSLLDNSPLHF	TGTGCCAGCAGTTTATTGGATAATTCACCCCTCCACTTT
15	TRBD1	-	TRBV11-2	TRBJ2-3	CASSGGQALPDTQYF	TGTGCCAGCAGCGGTGGACAGGCCTTGCCAGATACGCAGTATTTT
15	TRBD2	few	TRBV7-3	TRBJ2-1	CASSPSGGGNNEQFF	TGTGCCAGCAGCCCTAGTGGGGGGGGTAACAATGAGCAGTTCTTC
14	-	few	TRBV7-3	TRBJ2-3	CASSLLIDGDTQYF	TGTGCCAGCAGCTTGTTAATCGATGGGGATACGCAGTATTTT
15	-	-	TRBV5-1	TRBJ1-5	CASSYRGGDGQPQHF	TGCGCCAGCAGCTACCGGGGGGGGGACGGACAGCCCCAGCATTTT
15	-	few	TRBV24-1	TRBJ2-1	CATSDFGRGANEQFF	TGTGCCACCAGTGATTTTGGCAGGGGAGCAAATGAGCAGTTCTTC
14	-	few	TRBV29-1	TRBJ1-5	CSVGVGGVDQPQHF	TGCAGCGTTGGGGTAGGTGGTGTAGATCAGCCCCAGCATTTT